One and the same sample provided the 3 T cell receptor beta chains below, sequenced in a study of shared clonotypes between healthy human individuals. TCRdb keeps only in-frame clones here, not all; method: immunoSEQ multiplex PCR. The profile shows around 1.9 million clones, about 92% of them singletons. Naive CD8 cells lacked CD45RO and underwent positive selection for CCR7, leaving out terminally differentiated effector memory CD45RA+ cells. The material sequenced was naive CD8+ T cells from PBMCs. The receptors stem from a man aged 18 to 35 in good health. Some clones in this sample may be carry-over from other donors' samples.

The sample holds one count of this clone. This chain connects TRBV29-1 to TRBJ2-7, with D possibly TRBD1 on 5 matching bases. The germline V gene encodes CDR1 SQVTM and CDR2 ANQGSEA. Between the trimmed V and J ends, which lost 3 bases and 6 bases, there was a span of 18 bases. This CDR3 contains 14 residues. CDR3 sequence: CSVEVAQGRCEQYF. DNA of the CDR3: TGCAGCGTTGAGGTCGCCCAGGGAAGGTGCGAGCAGTACTTC.

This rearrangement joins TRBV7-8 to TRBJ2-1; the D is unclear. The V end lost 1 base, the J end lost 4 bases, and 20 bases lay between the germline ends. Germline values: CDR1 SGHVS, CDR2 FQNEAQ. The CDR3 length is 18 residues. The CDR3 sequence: CASSLERRPPSFYNEQFF. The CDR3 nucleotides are TGTGCCAGCAGCTTAGAGAGGCGGCCCCCATCGTTTTACAATGAGCAGTTCTTC.

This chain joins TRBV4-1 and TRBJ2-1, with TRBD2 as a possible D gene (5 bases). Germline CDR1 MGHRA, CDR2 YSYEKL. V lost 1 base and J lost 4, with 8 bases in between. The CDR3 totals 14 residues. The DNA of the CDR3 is TGCGCCAGCAGCCAAGGAGGAGGTTACAATGAGCAGTTCTTC. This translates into CASSQGGGYNEQFF.